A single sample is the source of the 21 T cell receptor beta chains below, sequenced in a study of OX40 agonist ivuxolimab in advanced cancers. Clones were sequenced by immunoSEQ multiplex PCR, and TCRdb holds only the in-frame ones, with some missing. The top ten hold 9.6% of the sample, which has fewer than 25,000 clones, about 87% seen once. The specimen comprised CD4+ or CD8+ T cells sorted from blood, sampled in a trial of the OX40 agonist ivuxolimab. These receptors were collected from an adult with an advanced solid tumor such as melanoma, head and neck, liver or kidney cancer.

DNA of the CDR3: TGTGCCAGCAGTTACTCAGTATCCGGTGGAGACTACACCTTC. Its translation: CASSYSVSGGDYTF. The chain recombines TRBV6-5 with TRBJ1-2; the D is unclear. The germline V and J ends were trimmed by 0 bases and 10 bases, with 15 bases remaining between them. The CDR3 extends over 14 amino acids. Looked up from germline, CDR1 is MNHEY and CDR2 is SVGAGI.

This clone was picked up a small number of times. CDR3 DNA: TGCGCCAGCAGCCCACGCAACCTTGGATTGGCGGGAAGCGAGACCCAGTACTTC. It translates to CASSPRNLGLAGSETQYF. The rearrangement joins TRBV4-1 to TRBJ2-5, with a tentative D call TRBD2 (6 bases). V lost 4 bases and J lost 5, with 26 bases in between. This CDR3 contains 18 residues. Germline CDR1 and CDR2: MGHRA and YSYEKL.

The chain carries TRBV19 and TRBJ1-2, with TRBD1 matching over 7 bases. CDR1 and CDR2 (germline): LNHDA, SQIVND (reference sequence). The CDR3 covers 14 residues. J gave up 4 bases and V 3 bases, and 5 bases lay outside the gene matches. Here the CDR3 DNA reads TGTGCCAGTAGTATGAACAGGGGTAGCTATGGCTACACCTTC. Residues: CASSMNRGSYGYTF.

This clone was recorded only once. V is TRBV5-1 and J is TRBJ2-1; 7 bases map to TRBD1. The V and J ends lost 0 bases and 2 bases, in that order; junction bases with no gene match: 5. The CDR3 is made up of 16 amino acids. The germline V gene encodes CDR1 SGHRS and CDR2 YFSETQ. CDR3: CASSLEGQGAYNEQFF. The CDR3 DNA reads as TGCGCCAGCAGCTTGGAAGGGCAGGGGGCCTACAATGAGCAGTTCTTC. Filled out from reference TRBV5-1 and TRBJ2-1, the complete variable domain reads KAGVTQTPRYLIKTRGQQVTLSCSPISGHRSVSWYQQTPGQGLQFLFEYFSETQRNKGNFPGRFSGRQFSNSRSEMNVSTLELGDSALYLCASSLEGQGAYNEQFFGPGTRLTVL.

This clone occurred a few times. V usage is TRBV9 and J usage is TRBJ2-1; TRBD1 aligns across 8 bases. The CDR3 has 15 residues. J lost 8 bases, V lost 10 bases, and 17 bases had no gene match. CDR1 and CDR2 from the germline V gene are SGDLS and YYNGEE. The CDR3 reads CARMAVETGEDEQFF. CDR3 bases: TGTGCCCGCATGGCGGTCGAGACAGGGGAGGATGAGCAGTTCTTC.

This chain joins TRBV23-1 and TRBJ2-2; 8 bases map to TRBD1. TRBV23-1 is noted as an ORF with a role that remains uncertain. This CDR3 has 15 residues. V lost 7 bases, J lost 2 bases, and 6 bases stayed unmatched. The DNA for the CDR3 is TGCGCCAGCATTACAGGGGGGCTTAACACCGGGGAGCTGTTTTTT. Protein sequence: CASITGGLNTGELFF.

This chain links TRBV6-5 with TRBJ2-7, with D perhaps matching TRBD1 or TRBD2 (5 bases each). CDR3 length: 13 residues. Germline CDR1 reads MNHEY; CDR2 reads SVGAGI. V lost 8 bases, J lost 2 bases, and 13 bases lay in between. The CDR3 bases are TGTGCCAGCTCAAGGGACCAAGCCTACGAGCAGTACTTC. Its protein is CASSRDQAYEQYF.

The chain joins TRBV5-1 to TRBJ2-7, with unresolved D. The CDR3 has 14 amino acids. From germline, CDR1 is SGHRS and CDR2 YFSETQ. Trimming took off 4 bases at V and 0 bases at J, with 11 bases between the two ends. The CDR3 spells CASSLDGNSYEQYF. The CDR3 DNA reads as TGCGCCAGCAGCCTGGACGGAAACTCCTACGAGCAGTACTTC.

CDR3 bases: TGTGCCAGTAGTACCGGGGGACCTGAAAAACTGTTTTTT. Protein: CASSTGGPEKLFF. The V and J genes are TRBV19 and TRBJ1-4; a possible D gene is TRBD1 (5 bases). The length of the CDR3 is 13 residues. Germline V CDR1 and CDR2: LNHDA, SQIVND (reference sequence). V was clipped by 4 bases and J by 7 bases, with 10 bases between them.

The CDR3 region has the DNA TGTGCCAGCAGCCCCCGGGAGGGCGGCGGGAATTGGGCGTTCTTC. It is translated as CASSPREGGGNWAFF. The chain joins TRBV7-8 to TRBJ2-1; 8 bases map to TRBD2. V was clipped by 5 bases and J by 15 bases; unmatched bases: 18. CDR3 length: 15 residues. Per germline, CDR1 SGHVS and CDR2 FQNEAQ.

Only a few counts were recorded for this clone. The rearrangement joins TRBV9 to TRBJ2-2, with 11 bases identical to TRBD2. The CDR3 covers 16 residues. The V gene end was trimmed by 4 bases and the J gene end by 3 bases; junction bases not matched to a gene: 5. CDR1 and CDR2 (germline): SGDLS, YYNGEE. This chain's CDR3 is CASSTGLAVDTGELFF. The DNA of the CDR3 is TGTGCCAGCAGCACGGGACTAGCGGTTGACACCGGGGAGCTGTTTTTT.

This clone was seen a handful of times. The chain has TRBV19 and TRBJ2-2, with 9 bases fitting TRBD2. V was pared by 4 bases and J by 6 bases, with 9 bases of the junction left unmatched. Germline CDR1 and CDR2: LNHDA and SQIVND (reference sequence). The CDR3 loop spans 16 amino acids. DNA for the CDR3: TGTGCCAGTAGTAACAGACTAGCGGCACGGCCCGGGGAGCTGTTTTTT. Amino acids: CASSNRLAARPGELFF.

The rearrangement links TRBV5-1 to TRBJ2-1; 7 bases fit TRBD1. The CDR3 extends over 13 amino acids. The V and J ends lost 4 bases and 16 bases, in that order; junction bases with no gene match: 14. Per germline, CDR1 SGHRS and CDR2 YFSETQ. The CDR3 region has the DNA TGCGCCAGCAGCCAGGATTCCGGGACAGTCGCCTTCTTC. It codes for CASSQDSGTVAFF.

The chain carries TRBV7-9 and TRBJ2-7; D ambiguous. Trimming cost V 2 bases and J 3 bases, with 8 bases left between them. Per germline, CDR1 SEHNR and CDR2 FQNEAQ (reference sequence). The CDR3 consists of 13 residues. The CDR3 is CASSLTAIYEQYF. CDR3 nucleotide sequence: TGTGCCAGCAGCTTAACGGCAATCTACGAGCAGTACTTC.

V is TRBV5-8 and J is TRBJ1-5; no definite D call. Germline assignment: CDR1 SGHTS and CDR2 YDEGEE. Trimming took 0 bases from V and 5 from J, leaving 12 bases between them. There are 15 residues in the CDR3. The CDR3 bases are TGTGCCAGCAGCTTGGACGGGAGAAGGGATCAGCCCCAGCATTTT. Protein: CASSLDGRRDQPQHF.

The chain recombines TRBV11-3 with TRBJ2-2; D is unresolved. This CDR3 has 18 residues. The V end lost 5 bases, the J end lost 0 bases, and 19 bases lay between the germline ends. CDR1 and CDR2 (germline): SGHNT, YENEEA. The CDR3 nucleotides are TGTGCCAGCAGCCCCTCCTCCGGGCGGATAGCGAACACCGGGGAGCTGTTTTTT. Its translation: CASSPSSGRIANTGELFF.

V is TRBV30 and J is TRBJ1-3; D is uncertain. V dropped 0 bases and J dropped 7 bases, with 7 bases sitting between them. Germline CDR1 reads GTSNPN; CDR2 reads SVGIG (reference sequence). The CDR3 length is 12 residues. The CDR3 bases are TGTGCCTGGAGTGTAATCGGGAACACCATATATTTT. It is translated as CAWSVIGNTIYF.

The CDR3 loop is CASSLYWGEYGNQPQHF. The CDR3 coding sequence is TGTGCCAGCAGTTTATATTGGGGGGAGTACGGCAATCAGCCCCAGCATTTT. V and J are TRBV27 and TRBJ1-5; possibly TRBD1 for D (5 bases). CDR1 and CDR2 from the germline V gene are MNHEY and SMNVEV (reference sequence). The V end was cut by 1 base, the J end by 2 bases, with 15 bases between. There are 17 residues in the CDR3.

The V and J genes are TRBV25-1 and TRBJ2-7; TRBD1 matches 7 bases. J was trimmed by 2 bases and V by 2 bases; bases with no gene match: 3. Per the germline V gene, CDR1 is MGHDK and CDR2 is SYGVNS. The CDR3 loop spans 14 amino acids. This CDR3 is CASSEPDRAYEQYF. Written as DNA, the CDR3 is TGTGCCAGCAGTGAACCCGACAGGGCCTACGAGCAGTACTTC.

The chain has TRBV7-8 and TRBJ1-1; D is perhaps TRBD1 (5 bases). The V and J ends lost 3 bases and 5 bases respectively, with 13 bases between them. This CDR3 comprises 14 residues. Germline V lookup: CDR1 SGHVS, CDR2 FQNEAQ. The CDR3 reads CASSLAGLWTEAFF. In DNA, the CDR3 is TGTGCCAGCAGCTTGGCAGGGCTTTGGACTGAAGCTTTCTTT.

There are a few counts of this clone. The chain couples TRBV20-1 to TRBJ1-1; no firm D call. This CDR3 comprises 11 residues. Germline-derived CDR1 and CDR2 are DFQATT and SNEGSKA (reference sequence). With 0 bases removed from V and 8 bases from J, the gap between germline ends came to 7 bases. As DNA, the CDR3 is TGCAGTGCTAGAGATCGTACGGAAGCTTTCTTT. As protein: CSARDRTEAFF.